One and the same sample provided the 10 T cell receptor beta chains below, sequenced in a study of blood T cell repertoires in COVID-19. Sequencing used immunoSEQ multiplex PCR; TCRdb keeps in-frame clones, though not all of them. In the table there are fewer than 80,000 clones, roughly four fifths of which are singletons. Sequencing input: peripheral blood. These receptor sequences come from an elderly woman with acute or convalescent COVID-19.

V is TRBV7-2 and J is TRBJ1-5; D possibly corresponds to TRBD1 (5 bases). Germline V lookup: CDR1 SGHTA, CDR2 FQGNSA. The CDR3 sequence is 12 residues long. V lost 4 bases and J lost 6, with 7 bases in between. In DNA form, the CDR3 reads TGTGCCAGCAGCTCTAGGGGTCAGCCCCAGCATTTT. It is translated as CASSSRGQPQHF. The full variable domain, in which reference TRBV7-2 and TRBJ1-5 provide the parts outside the CDR3, is GAGVSQSPSNKVTEKGKDVELRCDPISGHTALYWYRQSLGQGLEFLIYFQGNSAPDKSGLPSDRFSAERTGGSVSTLTIQRTQQEDSAVYLCASSSRGQPQHFGDGTRLSIL.

V and J are TRBV19 and TRBJ2-2; D unresolved. The V and J ends lost 3 bases and 4 bases respectively, with 12 bases between them. The CDR3 contains 15 residues. Germline V gene sequence: CDR1 LNHDA, CDR2 SQIVND (reference sequence). Here the CDR3 DNA reads TGTGCCAGTAGTATTGAGACGTCGGGCACCGGGGAGCTGTTTTTT. Its translation is CASSIETSGTGELFF.

The J gene is TRBJ1-5, the V gene TRBV16; unclear D gene. Deletions cut 0 bases from V and 0 bases from J, with 6 bases between. Germline V gene sequence: CDR1 KGHSY, CDR2 FQNENV. The CDR3 is 15 amino acids. The CDR3 reads CASSQSWLSNQPQHF. In nucleotides, the CDR3 is TGTGCCAGCAGCCAATCGTGGCTTAGCAATCAGCCCCAGCATTTT.

The V call is TRBV6-5, the J call TRBJ1-5, with D uncertain. V lost 0 bases to trimming and J lost 0 bases, with 9 bases between them. The CDR3 runs to 16 residues. CDR1 is MNHEY and CDR2 is SVGAGI in the germline V gene. The CDR3: CASSYSRALSNQPQHF. For the CDR3, the DNA is TGTGCCAGCAGTTACTCGAGGGCACTTAGCAATCAGCCCCAGCATTTT.

The chain uses TRBV5-1 and TRBJ1-6; 7 bases line up with TRBD1. The CDR3 spans 16 residues. Germline V CDR1 and CDR2: SGHRS, YFSETQ. J gave up 3 bases and V 4 bases, and 7 bases lay outside the gene matches. The chain's CDR3 is CASSPGQLNYNSPLHF. DNA for the CDR3: TGCGCCAGCAGCCCGGGACAGCTAAACTATAATTCACCCCTCCACTTT. Full variable domain (rest looked up from reference TRBV5-1 and TRBJ1-6): KAGVTQTPRYLIKTRGQQVTLSCSPISGHRSVSWYQQTPGQGLQFLFEYFSETQRNKGNFPGRFSGRQFSNSRSEMNVSTLELGDSALYLCASSPGQLNYNSPLHFGNGTRLTVT.

The rearrangement joins TRBV5-4 to TRBJ1-5; D call uncertain. The length of the CDR3 is 14 residues. From germline, CDR1 is SGHNT and CDR2 YYREEE (reference sequence). The V and J ends lost 4 bases and 4 bases respectively, with 12 bases between them. CDR3 nucleotide sequence: TGTGCCAGCAGCCTCCGGGGAAGAAATCAGCCCCAGCATTTT. Translating it yields CASSLRGRNQPQHF. The full variable domain, rest sourced from reference TRBV5-4 and TRBJ1-5, is ETGVTQSPTHLIKTRGQQVTLRCSSQSGHNTVSWYQQALGQGPQFIFQYYREEENGRGNFPPRFSGLQFPNYSSELNVNALELDDSALYLCASSLRGRNQPQHFGDGTRLSIL.

The J gene is TRBJ1-1, the V gene TRBV2; 10 bases align to TRBD1. This CDR3 is 19 amino acids long. Trimming removed 5 bases from V and 1 base from J; junction bases left unmatched: 16. Germline CDR1 and CDR2: SNHLY and FYNNEI. The CDR3, as DNA: TGTGCCAGCAGTAAGGGACAGGGGAATCGTCAGGCTGGGAACACTGAAGCTTTCTTT. Translation: CASSKGQGNRQAGNTEAFF.

V gene TRBV29-1 combines with J gene TRBJ2-5; D ambiguous. Germline loops: CDR1 SQVTM, CDR2 ANQGSEA. With 2 bases removed from V and 4 bases from J, the gap between germline ends came to 8 bases. The CDR3 sequence is 12 residues long. Written as DNA, the CDR3 is TGCAGCGTTGAAATGAAGCGAGAGACCCAGTACTTC. It yields the protein CSVEMKRETQYF.

The rearrangement joins TRBV18 to TRBJ2-3, with TRBD2 identical over 12 bases. V gave up 0 bases and J gave up 4 bases; unmatched junction bases: 11. Germline V gene data show CDR1 as KGHSH and CDR2 as LQKENI. This CDR3 has 19 residues. The CDR3: CASSPPGLAGGPLADTQYF. The CDR3 DNA follows: TGTGCCAGCTCACCACCTGGCCTAGCGGGGGGGCCTCTGGCAGATACGCAGTATTTT.

Here the CDR3 reads CASSLASGGAREQFF. The CDR3, as DNA: TGTGCCAGCAGCTTAGCTAGCGGGGGGGCTCGCGAGCAGTTCTTC. The V gene is TRBV7-9, the J gene TRBJ2-1; 11 nucleotides match TRBD2. The CDR3 is made up of 15 amino acids. V trimming: 0 bases; J trimming: 10 bases; junction bases outside the gene matches: 5. Per the germline V gene, CDR1 is SEHNR and CDR2 is FQNEAQ (reference sequence).